A selection of T cell receptor beta chains follows, all from one sample in a study of T cell responses to AZD1222 COVID-19 vaccine. The method was immunoSEQ multiplex PCR; TCRdb's version includes in-frame clones alone and lacks a portion of them. The sample holds 150,000 to 200,000 clones; around 88% are singletons and the top ten take approximately 0.49%. The sequencing used peripheral blood, collected on day 0 of AZD1222 vaccination. The receptors here all came from an adult in good health. The CDR3 runs from the conserved cysteine through the conserved F or W. Fields, in order: D gene, clone size, V gene, J gene, CDR3 protein, CDR3 DNA. D genes are given only for firm matches. The size of a clone is reported for some rows only, either as once, few or many, or as a class for expanded clones.

TRBD2	NA	TRBV5-5	TRBJ2-1	CASSRGLAGGLDEQFF	TGTGCCAGCAGCAGGGGACTAGCGGGGGGTTTGGATGAGCAGTTCTTC
TRBD1	NA	TRBV19	TRBJ2-3	CASSPGTGTGGDGDTQYF	TGTGCCAGTAGTCCTGGAACCGGAACAGGGGGTGATGGAGATACGCAGTATTTT
NA	NA	TRBV4-3	TRBJ1-1	CASSQDGVQGRGTEAFF	TGCGCCAGCAGCCAAGATGGGGTCCAGGGGCGCGGCACTGAAGCTTTCTTT
NA	NA	TRBV18	TRBJ1-1	CASSPQGEGGEAFF	TGTGCCAGCTCACCACAGGGAGAAGGAGGTGAAGCTTTCTTT
NA	NA	TRBV7-3	TRBJ2-5	CASSLFGRTQETQYF	TGTGCCAGCAGCCTCTTCGGACGTACACAAGAGACCCAGTACTTC
NA	once	TRBV12-3/TRBV12-4	TRBJ1-2	CASSPQRNYGYTF	TGTGCCAGCAGTCCTCAAAGAAACTATGGCTACACCTTC
NA	NA	TRBV6-5	TRBJ2-7	CASKPPGTPVGQYF	TGTGCCAGCAAGCCTCCCGGGACCCCTGTAGGGCAGTACTTC
NA	NA	TRBV18	TRBJ1-2	CASSPKGGNGYTF	TGTGCCAGCTCACCAAAGGGGGGGAATGGCTACACCTTC
TRBD2	NA	TRBV5-1	TRBJ2-5	CASSLASSAGQETQYF	TGCGCCAGCAGCTTGGCGTCCTCAGCGGGGCAAGAGACCCAGTACTTC
TRBD1	once	TRBV6-5	TRBJ1-1	CASRGTGRLTEAFF	TGTGCCAGCAGGGGGACAGGGAGGCTCACTGAAGCTTTCTTT
TRBD2	NA	TRBV10-3	TRBJ2-3	CAISKRGNTDTQYF	TGTGCCATCAGTAAGCGGGGGAACACAGATACGCAGTATTTT
TRBD2	NA	TRBV5-1	TRBJ2-2	CASFGGAETGELFF	TGCGCCAGCTTCGGGGGGGCCGAGACCGGGGAGCTGTTTTTT
TRBD1	NA	TRBV24-1	TRBJ1-5	CATSGDRDNQPQHF	TGTGCCACCAGTGGGGACAGAGACAATCAGCCCCAGCATTTT
NA	NA	TRBV15	TRBJ2-5	CATSRDHQETQYF	TGTGCCACCAGCAGAGATCACCAAGAGACCCAGTACTTC
TRBD1	NA	TRBV3-1/TRBV3-2	TRBJ1-1	CASSQTPGTGRTEAFF	TGTGCCAGCAGCCAAACCCCCGGGACAGGACGCACTGAAGCTTTCTTT
NA	NA	TRBV6-5	TRBJ1-2	CASSYSMGGNGYTF	TGTGCCAGCAGTTACTCGATGGGTGGGAATGGCTACACCTTC
NA	NA	TRBV12-1	TRBJ1-1	CASSFLQLNTEAFF	TGTGCCAGCAGCTTTCTGCAGTTGAACACTGAAGCTTTCTTT
NA	few	TRBV7-9	TRBJ2-5	CASSLNSGGMETQYF	TGTGCCAGCAGCTTAAACTCGGGGGGCATGGAGACCCAGTACTTC
NA	NA	TRBV9	TRBJ1-1	CASSPRPGWGAFGTEAFF	TGTGCCAGCAGCCCTAGGCCAGGATGGGGGGCCTTCGGCACTGAAGCTTTCTTT
TRBD2	NA	TRBV4-1	TRBJ2-1	CASSPRGLAGAVTDEQFF	TGCGCCAGCAGCCCCCGGGGACTAGCGGGGGCCGTAACGGATGAGCAGTTCTTC
NA	NA	TRBV19	TRBJ1-3	CASSIMAGRTSGNTIYF	TGTGCCAGTAGTATAATGGCAGGGAGGACCTCTGGAAACACCATATATTTT
NA	few	TRBV6-2/TRBV6-3	TRBJ1-2	CASSDRSYGYTF	TGTGCCAGCAGCGACAGATCATATGGCTACACCTTC
NA	NA	TRBV14	TRBJ1-1	CASSQPREAAFF	TGTGCCAGCAGCCAACCTAGGGAGGCGGCTTTCTTT
TRBD1	NA	TRBV7-9	TRBJ1-4	CASSLGLRGQGREKLFF	TGTGCCAGCAGCTTAGGTTTGCGGGGACAGGGGCGTGAAAAACTGTTTTTT
NA	NA	TRBV7-9	TRBJ2-7	CASSIRDVGYEQYF	TGTGCCAGCAGCATCCGGGACGTCGGATACGAGCAGTACTTC
TRBD1	once	TRBV3-1/TRBV3-2	TRBJ1-5	CASSQGTGVNQPQHF	TGTGCCAGCAGCCAGGGGACAGGGGTAAATCAGCCCCAGCATTTT
NA	NA	TRBV19	TRBJ1-1	CASSTGQTVSSPEAFF	TGTGCCAGTAGTACCGGCCAGACAGTTTCATCCCCTGAAGCTTTCTTT
NA	NA	TRBV5-1	TRBJ2-7	CASSSGDHRASEQYF	TGCGCCAGCAGCTCGGGGGACCACAGGGCGTCCGAGCAGTACTTC
TRBD1	NA	TRBV7-9	TRBJ1-2	CASSPQTGDDGYTF	TGTGCCAGCAGCCCCCAAACAGGGGACGATGGCTACACCTTC
TRBD2	NA	TRBV27	TRBJ2-1	CASSFFGRGIGGEQFF	TGTGCCAGCAGTTTCTTCGGGAGGGGGATCGGAGGGGAGCAGTTCTTC
NA	NA	TRBV15	TRBJ1-5	CATSRDPPGPGSNQPQHF	TGTGCCACCAGCAGAGATCCCCCCGGGCCTGGGAGCAATCAGCCCCAGCATTTT
TRBD2	NA	TRBV19	TRBJ2-3	CASSTVRGLGPDTQYF	TGTGCCAGTAGTACCGTAAGGGGACTAGGGCCAGATACGCAGTATTTT
NA	NA	TRBV10-3	TRBJ2-7	CATQGRVDYEQYF	TGTGCCACCCAGGGCAGGGTTGACTACGAGCAGTACTTC
NA	NA	TRBV5-1	TRBJ2-1	CASSEAVVNEQFF	TGCGCCAGCAGCGAAGCGGTGGTGAATGAGCAGTTCTTC
NA	NA	TRBV24-1	TRBJ2-1	CATSDPGSEQFF	TGTGCCACCAGTGATCCCGGGTCTGAGCAGTTCTTC
TRBD2	NA	TRBV30	TRBJ2-3	CAWRTSGGFTDTQYF	TGTGCCTGGAGGACTAGCGGGGGGTTCACAGATACGCAGTATTTT
NA	few	TRBV7-9	TRBJ2-7	CASSLGSSALSYEQYF	TGTGCCAGCAGCTTAGGGTCTAGCGCCCTGTCCTACGAGCAGTACTTC
NA	NA	TRBV7-2	TRBJ1-6	CASSLAHGQPHSPLHF	TGTGCCAGCAGCTTAGCGCACGGCCAGCCTCATTCACCCCTCCACTTT
TRBD2	NA	TRBV3-1/TRBV3-2	TRBJ2-3	CASSRPSGAPDTQYF	TGTGCCAGCAGCCGCCCCAGCGGGGCCCCAGATACGCAGTATTTT
TRBD2	few	TRBV5-1	TRBJ2-1	CASSLGTSGRNEQFF	TGCGCCAGCAGCTTGGGAACTAGCGGGAGGAATGAGCAGTTCTTC
NA	NA	TRBV19	TRBJ2-7	CASSIGKGWEQYF	TGTGCCAGTAGTATAGGCAAAGGGTGGGAGCAGTACTTC
NA	once	TRBV14	TRBJ1-2	CASSQDRSKGGRGGYTF	TGTGCCAGCAGCCAAGACCGCTCTAAGGGGGGGCGCGGTGGCTACACCTTC
NA	NA	TRBV4-1	TRBJ2-5	CASSPSFRSQETQYF	TGCGCCAGCAGCCCCAGTTTCAGGAGTCAAGAGACCCAGTACTTC
NA	NA	TRBV19	TRBJ2-1	CASRERSGQGSSYNEQFF	TGTGCCAGTAGGGAAAGATCCGGGCAAGGGAGCTCCTACAATGAGCAGTTCTTC
NA	NA	TRBV6-5	TRBJ1-1	CASSLGQDNTEAFF	TGTGCCAGCAGCCTAGGGCAAGACAACACTGAAGCTTTCTTT
TRBD2	NA	TRBV6-1	TRBJ2-4	CASSENAAGGPRLAKNIQYF	TGTGCCAGCAGTGAAAACGCAGCGGGAGGGCCACGGTTGGCCAAAAACATTCAGTACTTC
NA	NA	TRBV6-4	TRBJ1-1	CASSSTVNTEAFF	TGTGCCAGCAGTTCGACCGTGAACACTGAAGCTTTCTTT
TRBD2	NA	TRBV9	TRBJ2-7	CASSRSGNHYEQYF	TGTGCCAGCAGCCGTAGCGGGAACCACTACGAGCAGTACTTC
TRBD2	NA	TRBV27	TRBJ2-7	CASSLWEGGEQYF	TGTGCCAGCAGTTTATGGGAGGGTGGCGAGCAGTACTTC
TRBD1	NA	TRBV29-1	TRBJ2-7	CSVEARTGSSYEQYF	TGCAGCGTTGAAGCCCGGACAGGGTCTTCATACGAGCAGTACTTC
NA	once	TRBV12-3/TRBV12-4	TRBJ2-4	CASSPFSKNIQYF	TGTGCCAGCAGCCCTTTTTCCAAAAACATTCAGTACTTC
NA	NA	TRBV27	TRBJ2-3	CASTEGRQLGGTQYF	TGTGCCAGCACCGAGGGTAGACAGCTCGGGGGTACGCAGTATTTT
NA	once	TRBV9	TRBJ1-5	CASSVGVGPNQPQHF	TGTGCCAGCAGCGTAGGGGTGGGGCCCAATCAGCCCCAGCATTTT
TRBD1	NA	TRBV6-5	TRBJ1-4	CASSRGQDNEKLFF	TGTGCCAGCAGCCGGGGACAGGATAATGAAAAACTGTTTTTT
NA	few	TRBV10-2	TRBJ1-2	CASRSTETREGYTF	TGCGCCAGCAGGTCGACAGAGACACGGGAAGGCTACACCTTC
NA	NA	TRBV5-1	TRBJ2-3	CASSFQTSLGTQYF	TGCGCCAGCAGCTTTCAAACTAGCCTAGGGACGCAGTATTTT
NA	NA	TRBV27	TRBJ1-5	CASSLIGLGNQPQHF	TGTGCCAGCAGTTTAATAGGCTTAGGCAATCAGCCCCAGCATTTT
TRBD1	NA	TRBV27	TRBJ1-2	CASRVGQGDIGPDGYTF	TGTGCCAGTCGTGTCGGACAGGGGGACATTGGGCCGGATGGCTACACCTTC
TRBD1	NA	TRBV11-2	TRBJ2-5	CASSLGTGRETQYF	TGTGCCAGCAGCTTAGGGACAGGCAGAGAGACCCAGTACTTC
NA	few	TRBV5-1	TRBJ1-6	CASSLISASSPLHF	TGCGCCAGCAGCTTGATCTCCGCGAGTTCACCCCTCCACTTT